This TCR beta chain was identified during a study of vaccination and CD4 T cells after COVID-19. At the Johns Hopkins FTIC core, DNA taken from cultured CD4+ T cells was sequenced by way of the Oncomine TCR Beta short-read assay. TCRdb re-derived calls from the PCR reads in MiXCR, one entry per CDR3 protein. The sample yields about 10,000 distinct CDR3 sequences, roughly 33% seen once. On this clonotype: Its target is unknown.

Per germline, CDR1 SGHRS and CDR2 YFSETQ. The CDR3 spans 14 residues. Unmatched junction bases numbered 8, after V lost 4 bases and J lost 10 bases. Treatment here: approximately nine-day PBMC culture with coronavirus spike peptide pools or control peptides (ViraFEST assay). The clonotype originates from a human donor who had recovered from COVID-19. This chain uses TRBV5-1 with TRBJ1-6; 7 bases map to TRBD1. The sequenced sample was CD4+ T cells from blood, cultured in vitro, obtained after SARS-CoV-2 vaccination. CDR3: CASSGYQGDSPLHF. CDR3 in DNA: TGCGCCAGCAGCGGCTACCAGGGGGACTCACCCCTCCACTTT.